These T cell receptor beta chains were read from a single sample in a study of shared clonotypes between healthy human individuals. The method was immunoSEQ multiplex PCR; TCRdb's version includes in-frame clones alone and lacks a portion of them. The sample includes around 2.1 million clones, under 95% of them seen just once. Sequenced input: naive CD8+ T cells from PBMCs. The origin of the receptors is a man aged 18-30 years in good health. Some clones in this sample may be carry-over from other donors' samples. Both conserved end residues are part of each CDR3. D genes are given only for firm matches.

V	D	J	CDR3
TRBV9	NA	TRBJ2-1	CASSSWSYNEQFF
TRBV6-1	NA	TRBJ2-3	CASSEQRGDTDTQYF
TRBV18	NA	TRBJ2-7	CASSPAYEQYF
TRBV19	NA	TRBJ1-5	CASSRPYTGGDQPQHF
TRBV6-1	NA	TRBJ1-6	CANRDKSSYNSPLHF
TRBV19	NA	TRBJ1-5	CASSLTGNQPQHF
TRBV27	NA	TRBJ2-1	CASSLGQNPYNEQFF
TRBV27	NA	TRBJ2-2	CASSFGDNTGELFF
TRBV6-1	NA	TRBJ1-1	CASSEGTAYKLGSEAFF
TRBV27	NA	TRBJ1-5	CASSLSATAKPQHF
TRBV27	TRBD1	TRBJ1-2	CASSLRQGAVRGYTF
TRBV2	NA	TRBJ1-1	CASSEFDSLNTEAFF
TRBV28	NA	TRBJ1-1	CASSLGGMNTEAFF
TRBV7-6	TRBD2	TRBJ2-1	CASSLTMGLGENEQFF
TRBV27	TRBD1	TRBJ2-3	CASSFLQGATDTQYF
TRBV15	TRBD1	TRBJ2-7	CATSRDTDRGYEQYF
TRBV25-1	NA	TRBJ2-7	CASSESSRSSYEQYF
TRBV6-1	NA	TRBJ1-1	CASSEWGAGGEAFF
TRBV9	TRBD2	TRBJ2-3	CASSGRGDTQYF
TRBV10-3	NA	TRBJ1-1	CAISEELEAFF
TRBV19	NA	TRBJ2-7	CASSIDGNEQYF
TRBV5-8	NA	TRBJ2-3	CASSPSASTDTQYF
TRBV21-1	NA	TRBJ2-1	CASSKAVPSGGHNEQFF
TRBV13	NA	TRBJ1-5	CASSFRQSNQPQHF
TRBV9	NA	TRBJ1-3	CASSVEAGPGNTIYF
TRBV28	TRBD2	TRBJ2-3	CASSPLAGNTDTQYF
TRBV2	NA	TRBJ1-5	CASSEAALRAPIGSPQHF
TRBV20-1	NA	TRBJ2-1	CSAPNNEQFF
TRBV27	NA	TRBJ2-2	CASSLLRSVGTGELFF
TRBV10-3	TRBD1	TRBJ1-2	CASRESLTGAYGYTF
TRBV7-9	TRBD2	TRBJ2-2	CASSSSGRSGELFF
TRBV19	NA	TRBJ2-1	CATAPARSTNEQFF
TRBV5-4	NA	TRBJ1-2	CASSPPGPGTGYTF
TRBV13	NA	TRBJ2-7	CASSADRYEQYF
TRBV4-1	NA	TRBJ2-3	CASSQVPGVTDTQYF
TRBV7-9	TRBD1	TRBJ2-7	CASSLAARDRGTYEQYF
TRBV11-2	NA	TRBJ2-7	CASSLIYEQYF
TRBV29-1	NA	TRBJ2-1	CSVDSGEISYNEQFF